This T cell receptor beta chain was sequenced for a study of cytomegalovirus exposure and HLA in healthy donors. CDR1 MNHEY and CDR2 SVGAGI come from the germline V gene. The length of the CDR3 is 13 residues. Deletions cut 6 bases from V and 5 bases from J, with 13 bases between. This PCR relied on a set of 60 Vbeta primers and 13 Jbeta primers. Clones were read by immunoSEQ multiplex PCR, and TCRdb kept only the in-frame ones, dropping some. The table includes 150,000 to 250,000 clones, roughly 78% detected once. Study outcomes and limitations: In an earlier analysis, most TCR beta V segments were productive about 87% or about 30% of the time.

Of note for this clone: Its antigen is as yet unknown.

Although they were nominally healthy when sampled, donors likely had unrecorded immune exposures. The material sequenced was PBMCs. V gene TRBV6-5 combines with J gene TRBJ1-2; the D gene is possibly TRBD1 (6 bases). This sequence was found in a woman aged 30 to 39 in good health and CMV-seropositive. The DNA of the CDR3 is TGTGCCAGCAGCTTAAGGGACACTTATGGCTACACCTTC. This gives the protein CASSLRDTYGYTF.